This is a list of T cell receptor beta chains from one sample in a study of shared clonotypes between healthy human individuals. The assay was immunoSEQ multiplex PCR, and TCRdb's table has in-frame clones only and misses some. The sample yields some 1 million clones, more than 60% seen once. Sequenced: memory CD4+ T cells sorted from blood. All receptors derive from a man between 18 and 29 years old in good health. CDR3s include the opening cysteine and the closing phenylalanine or tryptophan. D genes are given only for firm matches. Where a row states a size, it is once, few, many or the class of an expanded clone; other rows omit it.

>.|.|TRBV6-5|TRBJ2-3
TGTGCCAGCAGTTACTCCCTAAACACAGATACGCAGTATTTT
CASSYSLNTDTQYF
>.|TRBD1|TRBV19|TRBJ1-5
TGTGCCAGTACCTCGGACAGGGTCAATCAGCCCCAGCATTTT
CASTSDRVNQPQHF
>.|TRBD1|TRBV5-1|TRBJ1-6
TGCGCCAGCAGAACCCCCGGGACAGATAATTCACCCCTCCACTTT
CASRTPGTDNSPLHF
>.|.|TRBV27|TRBJ2-7
TGTGCCAGCAGTTTCAACGAGCAGTACTTC
CASSFNEQYF
>.|.|TRBV29-1|TRBJ1-2
TGCAGCGTTGATCTATCGGGCCTTGGCGGGGGCTACACCTTC
CSVDLSGLGGGYTF
>.|TRBD1|TRBV4-1|TRBJ1-6
TGCGCCAGCAGCCAAGATTGGGACAGGGGTGGTTCACCCCTCCACTTT
CASSQDWDRGGSPLHF
>few|.|TRBV5-1|TRBJ2-1
TGCGCCTCGCGGGATCCCAATGACTCGTTGTTCTTC
CASRDPNDSLFF
>.|TRBD1|TRBV5-1|TRBJ2-7
TGCGCCAGCAGCCGGGGACAGACCTACGAGCAGTACTTC
CASSRGQTYEQYF
>once|.|TRBV11-2|TRBJ1-5
TGTGCCAGCAGTCGGGGCGTGGGCAATCAGCCCCAGCATTTT
CASSRGVGNQPQHF
>.|TRBD1|TRBV9|TRBJ1-3
TGTGCCAGCAGCGTAGGGCAGGGGGCTGGAAACACCATATATTTT
CASSVGQGAGNTIYF
>.|TRBD2|TRBV28|TRBJ2-1
TGTGCCACCTTCACTTCTAGCGGAGTGCGTCGCAATGAGCAGTTCTTC
CATFTSSGVRRNEQFF
>.|.|TRBV5-1|TRBJ1-4
TGCGCCAGCAGCTTGACAGGGCTTAATGAAAAACTGTTTTTT
CASSLTGLNEKLFF
>.|.|TRBV28|TRBJ1-2
TGTGCCAGCAGCCCACGGGGGGAGGGAAACTATGGCTACACCTTC
CASSPRGEGNYGYTF
>.|TRBD1|TRBV5-4|TRBJ2-3
TGTGCCAGCAGCTTGGGTCCCAGGGGGCGCACAGATACGCAGTATTTT
CASSLGPRGRTDTQYF
>.|.|TRBV2|TRBJ1-1
TGTGCCAGCAGGGACAACGACCGGGGGGACACTGAAGCTTTCTTT
CASRDNDRGDTEAFF
>.|TRBD2|TRBV19|TRBJ2-1
TGTGCCAGTACCCCCCCGGGACTAGCGGGAGCCACCTACAATGAGCAGTTCTTC
CASTPPGLAGATYNEQFF
>.|.|TRBV7-9|TRBJ1-4
TGTGCCAGCAGCTTAGCGGGGGATTTCGGGACGGTGTTTTTT
CASSLAGDFGTVFF
>few|.|TRBV6-5|TRBJ1-1
TGTGCCAGCAGTCAAACCGGGGGAGGGAGCACTGAAGCTTTCTTT
CASSQTGGGSTEAFF
>.|TRBD1|TRBV5-6|TRBJ1-6
TGTGCCAGCAGCTTAAAGGGACAGGGGAATTCACCCCTCCACTTT
CASSLKGQGNSPLHF
>few|TRBD1|TRBV4-3|TRBJ2-7
TGCGCCAGCAGCCAACACAGGGGACCCTACGAGCAGTACTTC
CASSQHRGPYEQYF
>few|.|TRBV5-1|TRBJ1-1
TGCGCCAGCAGCTTGGTACAGCAGTCTGAAGCTTTCTTT
CASSLVQQSEAFF
>.|.|TRBV30|TRBJ2-7
TGTGCCTGGAGTATAAGGTCCTACGAGCAGTACTTC
CAWSIRSYEQYF
>.|.|TRBV30|TRBJ2-5
TGTGCCTGGAGTGTTGGCGGGAATGACGAGACCCAGTACTTC
CAWSVGGNDETQYF
>.|TRBD1|TRBV11-1|TRBJ2-7
TGTGCCAGCAGCAGCCGGGACAGGGTCCCCTACGAGCAGTACTTC
CASSSRDRVPYEQYF
>.|.|TRBV4-1|TRBJ2-2
TGCGCCAGCAGTTTTAGGGATACCGGGGAGCTGTTTTTT
CASSFRDTGELFF
>.|TRBD1|TRBV7-2|TRBJ1-1
TGTGCCAGCAGCTTGAGGCCGGGACAGGGAGTTGCAGGCACTGAAGCTTTCTTT
CASSLRPGQGVAGTEAFF
>.|.|TRBV7-9|TRBJ2-3
TGTGCCAGCAGCTTCCGGGAAGTCAGCTTAACCACAGATACGCAGTATTTT
CASSFREVSLTTDTQYF
>few|.|TRBV30|TRBJ1-3
TGTGCCTGGATGGACGATACACAGGGATGGGGAAACACCATATATTTT
CAWMDDTQGWGNTIYF